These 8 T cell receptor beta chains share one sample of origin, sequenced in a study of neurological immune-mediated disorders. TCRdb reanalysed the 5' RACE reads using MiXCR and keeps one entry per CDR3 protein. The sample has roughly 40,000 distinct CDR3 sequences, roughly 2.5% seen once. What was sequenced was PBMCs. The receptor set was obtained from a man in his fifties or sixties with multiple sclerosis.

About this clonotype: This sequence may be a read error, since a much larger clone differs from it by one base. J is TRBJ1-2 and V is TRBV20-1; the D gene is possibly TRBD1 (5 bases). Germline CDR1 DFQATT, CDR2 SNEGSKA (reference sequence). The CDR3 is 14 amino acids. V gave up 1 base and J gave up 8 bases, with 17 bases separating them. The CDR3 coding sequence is TGCAGTGCTAGAGTGTCAGGGACCTTCGACGGCTACACCTTC. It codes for CSARVSGTFDGYTF.

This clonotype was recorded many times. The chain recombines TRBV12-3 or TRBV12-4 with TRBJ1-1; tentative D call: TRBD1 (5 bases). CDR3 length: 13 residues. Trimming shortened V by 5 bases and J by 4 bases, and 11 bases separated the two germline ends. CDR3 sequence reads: CASSNRGVTEAFF. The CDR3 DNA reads TGTGCCAGCAGTAACCGGGGGGTCACTGAAGCTTTCTTT.

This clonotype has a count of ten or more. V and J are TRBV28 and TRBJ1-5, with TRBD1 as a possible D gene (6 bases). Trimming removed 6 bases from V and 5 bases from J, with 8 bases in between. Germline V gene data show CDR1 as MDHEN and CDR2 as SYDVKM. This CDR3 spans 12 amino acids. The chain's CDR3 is CASRPGDQPQHF. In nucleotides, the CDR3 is TGTGCCAGCAGGCCAGGGGATCAGCCCCAGCATTTT.

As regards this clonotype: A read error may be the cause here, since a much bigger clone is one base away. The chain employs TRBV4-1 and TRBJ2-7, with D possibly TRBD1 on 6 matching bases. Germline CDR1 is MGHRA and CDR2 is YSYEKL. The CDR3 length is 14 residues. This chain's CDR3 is CANSQGWTAYEQYF. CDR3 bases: TGCGCCAACAGCCAAGGCTGGACAGCCTACGAGCAGTACTTC.

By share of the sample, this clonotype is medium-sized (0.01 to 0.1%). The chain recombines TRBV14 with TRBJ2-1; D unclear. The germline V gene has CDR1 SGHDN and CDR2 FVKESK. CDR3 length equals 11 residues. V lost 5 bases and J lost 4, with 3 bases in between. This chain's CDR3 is CASSSYNEQFF. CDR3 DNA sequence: TGTGCCAGCAGCTCATACAATGAGCAGTTCTTC.

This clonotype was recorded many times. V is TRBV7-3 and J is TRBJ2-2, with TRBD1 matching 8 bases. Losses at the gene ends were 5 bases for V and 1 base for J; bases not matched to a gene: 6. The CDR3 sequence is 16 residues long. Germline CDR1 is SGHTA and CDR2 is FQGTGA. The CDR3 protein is CASSLGQGGNTGELFF. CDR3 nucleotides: TGTGCCAGCAGCCTAGGACAGGGTGGGAACACCGGGGAGCTGTTTTTT.

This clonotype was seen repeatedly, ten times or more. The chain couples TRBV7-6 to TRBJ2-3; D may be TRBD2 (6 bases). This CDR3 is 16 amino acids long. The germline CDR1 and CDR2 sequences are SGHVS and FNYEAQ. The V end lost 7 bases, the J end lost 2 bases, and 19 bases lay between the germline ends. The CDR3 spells CASTLYSGGITDTQYF. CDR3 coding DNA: TGTGCCAGCACCCTCTATAGCGGAGGGATCACAGATACGCAGTATTTT.

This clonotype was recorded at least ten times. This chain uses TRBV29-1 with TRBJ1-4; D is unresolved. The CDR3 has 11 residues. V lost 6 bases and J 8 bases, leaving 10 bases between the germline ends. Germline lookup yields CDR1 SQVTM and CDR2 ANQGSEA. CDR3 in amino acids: CSVEGGEKLFF. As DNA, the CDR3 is TGCAGCGTGGAGGGCGGAGAAAAACTGTTTTTT.